This TCR beta chain was captured in a study of T cells in Graves' hyperthyroidism and ophthalmopathy. Study-level results: The model forecast ophthalmopathy, anticipating it by a median about 7 months before onset.

CDR1 is GTSNPN, CDR2 SVGIG, per germline (reference sequence). With V trimmed by 8 bases and J by 7 bases, 6 bases remained unmatched. This CDR3 has 12 residues. Diagnoses used clinical symptoms, serum thyroxine and TRAb, thyroid ultrasound and orbital computed tomography. This clonotype was detected ten times or more. Antigen unknown. Using RNA transcripts as the source, TCR beta CDR3 regions were amplified. The HTBI primer set was used in a first-round RT-PCR of the TCR CDR3. TCRdb fed the multiplex PCR reads into MiXCR, producing one record per CDR3 protein. The table lists under 450,000 distinct CDR3 sequences, approximately 12% of them singletons.

This TCR derives from a man aged 25 to 45 with Graves' hyperthyroidism that later progressed to Graves' ophthalmopathy. The rearrangement links TRBV30 to TRBJ2-7; 12 nucleotides match TRBD1. Sequenced input: blood. The CDR3 protein is CAGRDRGQEQYF. CDR3 DNA: TGTGCCGGCCGGGACAGGGGGCAGGAGCAGTACTTC.